This T cell receptor (beta chain) was obtained from a study of blood T cell repertoires in COVID-19. The wider study: COVID-19 samples, acute and convalescent, were from the United States, Italy and Spain.

In the authors' workflow: How many nucleated cells were present was estimated from reference gene primer amplification. Here immunoSEQ multiplex PCR was the method, and the copy in TCRdb shows in-frame clones only, minus some. That table furnishes V, J and clone size, whereas the DNA furnished D and trimming. The table includes more than 75,000 clones, 86% detected once. Germline lookup yields CDR1 SGHAT and CDR2 FQDESV (reference sequence). The ends lost 5 bases at V and 9 bases at J; junction bases unmatched: 9. The CDR3 contains 15 residues. The V call is TRBV11-1, the J call TRBJ2-1; the match to TRBD2 covers 11 bases. The sample consisted of peripheral blood. This sequence was found in a man older than 75 with active or convalescent COVID-19. The CDR3 protein is CASSPLTSGIGEQFF. CDR3 nucleotide sequence: TGTGCCAGCAGCCCGCTGACTAGCGGGATTGGTGAGCAGTTCTTC. Full variable domain (missing parts from reference TRBV11-1 and TRBJ2-1): EAEVAQSPRYKITEKSQAVAFWCDPISGHATLYWYRQILGQGPELLVQFQDESVVDDSQLPKDRFSAERLKGVDSTLKIQPAELGDSAMYLCASSPLTSGIGEQFFGPGTRLTVL.